This T cell receptor (beta chain) was recorded in a study of T-cell memory formation after mild COVID-19. This clonotype was seen a handful of times. Its specificity is unknown. Notes on the study in general: Prior to infection, memory already included some responding clones, suggesting cross-reactive memory joined. Second-wave clones that peaked on day 37 lacked confirmed SARS-CoV-2 specificity. Contracting clones from day 15 to 85 had balanced CD4/CD8; later expanders favoured CD4+.

Amplification by 5'RACE using constant-segment primers produced TCR alpha and TCR beta cDNA libraries that carried sample barcodes and UMIs. TCRdb passed the 5' RACE reads through MiXCR, listing each CDR3 protein once. The sample yields about 360,000 distinct CDR3 sequences, around an eighth seen once. The CDR3 contains 12 residues. The germline CDR1 and CDR2 sequences are MNHEY and SVGAGI. Trimming left V 2 bases short and J 7 bases short, with 8 bases between. Sequenced material: PBMCs or a T cell subset sorted from them (not recorded which). The origin of this receptor is a man aged 18 to 30 who had mild COVID-19 (a few samples of this study predate the infection). Cell type and time point are not known. The chain recombines TRBV6-5 with TRBJ1-2; a possible D gene is TRBD1 (5 bases). CDR3 sequence reads: CASSYTGAGYTF. The CDR3 bases are TGTGCCAGCAGTTACACAGGCGCTGGCTACACCTTC.